The subject of this entry is one T cell receptor beta chain. Its matching antigen is unknown. Pools of viral peptides were used by the ViraFEST assay to expand antigen-specific CD4+ T cells ahead of sequencing. Upon completion of 10 to 11 days in culture, CD4+ T cells were isolated. A positive SARS-CoV-2 PCR test fell between March and December 2020. Both day 3 and day 7 saw half the medium replaced with IL-2 medium. The data originate from a study of vaccination effects on CD4 cells after COVID-19. Looking at the study overall: A couple of convalescent patients gave samples 16 days and one week before vaccination.

This CDR3 is 15 amino acids long. The V end was cut by 5 bases, the J end by 0 bases, with 13 bases between. In germline, CDR1 is KGHSH, CDR2 LQKENI. Sequencing was performed with immunoSEQ multiplex PCR; in TCRdb, only in-frame clones are kept and a portion is missing. The sample holds about 22,000 clones; 65% to 85% are singletons and the top ten take approximately 16%. The sample consisted of CD4+ T cells from PBMCs cultured with SARS-CoV-2 spike peptides, taken before COVID-19 vaccination. The J gene is TRBJ1-1, the V gene TRBV18; a weak D match, TRBD1 (5 bases). The TCR comes from a human donor who had a prior SARS-CoV-2 infection. CDR3 region: CASSMQKDMNTEAFF. CDR3 coding DNA: TGTGCCAGCTCAATGCAGAAGGACATGAACACTGAAGCTTTCTTT.